Presented here are 20 T cell receptor beta chains from one specimen sequenced in a study of blood T cell repertoires in COVID-19. Only in-frame clones appear in the TCRdb table, and some are missing; sequencing was by immunoSEQ multiplex PCR. Among 110,000 to 150,000 clones listed, 81% were seen once. Source material: peripheral blood. These receptors were taken from a human donor in a cohort sampled during active COVID-19.

In this sample, this clone turned up once. DNA of the CDR3: TGTGCCAGCAGTCCCTGGGGAGCGGGGGTAGGGTACGAGCAGTACTTC. Protein sequence: CASSPWGAGVGYEQYF. V gene TRBV6-2 or TRBV6-3 combines with J gene TRBJ2-7; 8 bases match TRBD2. The junction had 13 bases not matched to a gene; V was cut back by 5 bases and J by 4 bases. The CDR3 covers 16 residues. CDR1 is MNHEY, CDR2 SVGEGT, per germline.

This clone was seen a handful of times. The chain couples TRBV27 to TRBJ2-2; 8 nucleotides match TRBD2. Germline values: CDR1 MNHEY, CDR2 SMNVEV (reference sequence). Trimming at V came to 6 bases and at J to 3 bases, leaving 15 bases not matched to a gene. CDR3 length equals 18 residues. CDR3 sequence: CASRRQEGLGRYTGELFF. The CDR3 bases are TGTGCCAGCAGGCGTCAAGAGGGACTAGGACGGTACACCGGGGAGCTGTTTTTT.

This chain joins TRBV4-3 and TRBJ2-1; 7 positions agree with TRBD2. The germline V gene has CDR1 LGHNA and CDR2 YSLEER. CDR3 length equals 15 residues. J gave up 8 bases and V 0 bases, and 7 bases lay outside the gene matches. CDR3 amino acids: CASSQEEREGDEQFF. CDR3 in DNA: TGCGCCAGCAGCCAAGAAGAGCGGGAAGGGGATGAGCAGTTCTTC.

This chain uses TRBV28 with TRBJ2-7; D is possibly TRBD1 (6 bases). Trimming shortened V by 6 bases and J by 3 bases, and 18 bases separated the two germline ends. The V gene's germline CDR1 is MDHEN and CDR2 SYDVKM. CDR3 length: 15 residues. In DNA, the CDR3 is TGTGCCAGCAGATCTATGGGGACAAAGGACTACGAGCAGTACTTC. It specifies CASRSMGTKDYEQYF.

The chain couples TRBV27 to TRBJ1-1, with no clear D. V lost 6 bases to trimming and J lost 4 bases, with 21 bases between them. Germline V gene lookup returns CDR1 MNHEY and CDR2 SMNVEV (reference sequence). There are 16 residues in the CDR3. For the CDR3, the DNA is TGTGCCAGCAGCCTCCACCGGGTGATTAGTAGCACTGAAGCTTTCTTT. It encodes CASSLHRVISSTEAFF.

The rearrangement uses TRBV7-8 and TRBJ2-1, with unresolved D. CDR1 is SGHVS and CDR2 is FQNEAQ in the germline V gene. Trimming took off 0 bases at V and 0 bases at J, with 12 bases between the two ends. This CDR3 is built from 17 residues. The CDR3 coding sequence is TGTGCCAGCAGCTTAGCGACGGAGAGGAGCTCCTACAATGAGCAGTTCTTC. The encoded protein is CASSLATERSSYNEQFF.

This chain uses TRBV2 with TRBJ1-5, with D possibly being TRBD1 (5 bases). Germline V gives CDR1 SNHLY, CDR2 FYNNEI. Deletions cut 6 bases from V and 5 bases from J, with 14 bases between. The CDR3 contains 14 residues. The DNA for the CDR3 is TGTGCCAGCAGCTACGCGGGGGGTGATCAGCCCCAGCATTTT. Translating it yields CASSYAGGDQPQHF.

This clone has just a few counts. The chain couples TRBV5-1 to TRBJ2-7; 9 nucleotides line up with TRBD1. The CDR3 is made up of 16 amino acids. The junction had 8 bases not matched to a gene; V was cut back by 0 bases and J by 4 bases. CDR1 is SGHRS, CDR2 YFSETQ, per germline. CDR3 DNA: TGCGCCAGCAGCTTGGGACTAACAGGGGGCGAGTACGAGCAGTACTTC. Its protein is CASSLGLTGGEYEQYF.

DNA of the CDR3: TGTGCCAGTAGTACAACCGGGAGGAACACTGAAGCTTTCTTT. It is translated as CASSTTGRNTEAFF. The chain uses TRBV19 and TRBJ1-1; D gene unclear. V was cut by 4 bases and J by 1 base, with 10 bases left in between. Germline CDR1 LNHDA, CDR2 SQIVND (reference sequence). This CDR3 is built from 14 residues.

The V gene is TRBV7-2, the J gene TRBJ2-3, with D perhaps matching TRBD1 (6 bases). Trimming left V 3 bases short and J 6 bases short, with 13 bases between. Germline CDR1 reads SGHTA; CDR2 reads FQGNSA. CDR3 length: 14 residues. CDR3: CASSFQGTGDTQYF. CDR3 coding DNA: TGTGCCAGCAGCTTCCAGGGCACAGGGGATACGCAGTATTTT.

The V call is TRBV27, the J call TRBJ2-3; the match to TRBD2 covers 12 bases. The junction had 3 bases not matched to a gene; V was cut back by 6 bases and J by 5 bases. Germline V gene sequence: CDR1 MNHEY, CDR2 SMNVEV (reference sequence). The CDR3 length is 14 residues. CDR3 nucleotides: TGTGCCAGCAGAACGACTAGCGGGAGAGATACGCAGTATTTT. It translates to CASRTTSGRDTQYF.

This chain connects TRBV4-1 to TRBJ2-7; D remains ambiguous. V lost 0 bases and J lost 0, with 9 bases in between. Germline loops: CDR1 MGHRA, CDR2 YSYEKL. There are 15 residues in the CDR3. The CDR3 spells CASSQDLPSSYEQYF. For the CDR3, the DNA is TGCGCCAGCAGCCAAGATCTGCCGAGCTCCTACGAGCAGTACTTC.

This clone was counted between two and nine times. The rearrangement joins TRBV28 to TRBJ2-7; 8 bases agree with TRBD2. Germline trimming cut 4 bases from V and 2 bases from J; bases unmatched to any gene: 7. Per the germline V gene, CDR1 is MDHEN and CDR2 is SYDVKM. The CDR3 loop spans 15 amino acids. CDR3 sequence reads: CASSSPNGGAYEQYF. The CDR3 DNA sequence: TGTGCCAGCAGTTCCCCAAACGGGGGGGCCTACGAGCAGTACTTC.

The chain recombines TRBV6-5 with TRBJ1-1; perhaps TRBD1 as D (6 bases). Trimming removed 6 bases from V and 4 bases from J, with 18 bases in between. CDR3 length: 15 residues. CDR1 and CDR2 from the germline V gene are MNHEY and SVGAGI. This CDR3 reads CASRLKPGQLTEAFF. CDR3 nucleotides: TGTGCCAGCAGATTGAAGCCGGGACAACTCACTGAAGCTTTCTTT.

Concerning this clone: A read error may explain this, as a much larger clone is one base away. The genes are TRBV6-5 and TRBJ1-1, with D perhaps TRBD1 (6 bases). CDR1 and CDR2 (germline): MNHEY, SVGAGI. The CDR3 is made up of 13 amino acids. V was pared by 6 bases and J by 4 bases, with 12 bases between. Here the CDR3 reads CASSYRAGTEAFF. The CDR3 DNA reads as TGTGCCAGCAGCTACAGGGCGGGCACTGAAGCTTTCTTT.

The rearrangement uses TRBV2 and TRBJ2-7, with 7 bases fitting TRBD2. The CDR3 length is 13 residues. Per the germline V gene, CDR1 is SNHLY and CDR2 is FYNNEI. The junction had 5 bases not matched to a gene; V was cut back by 6 bases and J by 3 bases. The CDR3: CASRGGYGYEQYF. The CDR3 region has the DNA TGTGCCAGCAGGGGGGGGTATGGCTACGAGCAGTACTTC.

This clone was counted a single time. This sequence joins TRBV6-4 and TRBJ2-7, with 10 nucleotides matching TRBD1. The trim removed 0 bases at V and 3 bases at J, leaving 11 bases unmatched. CDR1 MRHNA and CDR2 SNTAGT come from the germline V gene. The CDR3 has 18 residues. The CDR3 is CASSDSRGVGQGIYEQYF. For the CDR3, the DNA is TGTGCCAGCAGTGACTCGAGAGGTGTGGGACAGGGGATCTACGAGCAGTACTTC.

This clone was counted once. The DNA for the CDR3 is TGTGCCAGCAGTGACCCTTGGGCGACTAGCGGGGTGAACACCGGGGAGCTGTTTTTT. Its protein is CASSDPWATSGVNTGELFF. The rearrangement joins TRBV6-1 to TRBJ2-2, with 11 bases identical to TRBD2. V shed 3 bases, J shed 1 base, and the junction held 10 bases outside the gene matches. CDR1 MNHNS and CDR2 SASEGT come from the germline V gene. The CDR3 is 19 residues long.

The rearrangement uses TRBV19 and TRBJ1-5; D is uncertain. There are 13 residues in the CDR3. Germline V gene data show CDR1 as LNHDA and CDR2 as SQIVND (reference sequence). V gave up 0 bases and J gave up 4 bases, with 4 bases separating them. CDR3 nucleotides: TGTGCCAGTAGTATAGATCCGAATCAGCCCCAGCATTTT. Translated, it gives CASSIDPNQPQHF.

This rearrangement joins TRBV11-3 to TRBJ2-3, with 14 bases that match TRBD2. This CDR3 is built from 16 residues. Germline assignment: CDR1 SGHNT and CDR2 YENEEA. J lost 5 bases, V lost 5 bases, and 6 bases had no gene match. DNA for the CDR3: TGTGCCAGCAGCCTGGGACTAGCGGGAGTTGGAGATACGCAGTATTTT. This translates into CASSLGLAGVGDTQYF.